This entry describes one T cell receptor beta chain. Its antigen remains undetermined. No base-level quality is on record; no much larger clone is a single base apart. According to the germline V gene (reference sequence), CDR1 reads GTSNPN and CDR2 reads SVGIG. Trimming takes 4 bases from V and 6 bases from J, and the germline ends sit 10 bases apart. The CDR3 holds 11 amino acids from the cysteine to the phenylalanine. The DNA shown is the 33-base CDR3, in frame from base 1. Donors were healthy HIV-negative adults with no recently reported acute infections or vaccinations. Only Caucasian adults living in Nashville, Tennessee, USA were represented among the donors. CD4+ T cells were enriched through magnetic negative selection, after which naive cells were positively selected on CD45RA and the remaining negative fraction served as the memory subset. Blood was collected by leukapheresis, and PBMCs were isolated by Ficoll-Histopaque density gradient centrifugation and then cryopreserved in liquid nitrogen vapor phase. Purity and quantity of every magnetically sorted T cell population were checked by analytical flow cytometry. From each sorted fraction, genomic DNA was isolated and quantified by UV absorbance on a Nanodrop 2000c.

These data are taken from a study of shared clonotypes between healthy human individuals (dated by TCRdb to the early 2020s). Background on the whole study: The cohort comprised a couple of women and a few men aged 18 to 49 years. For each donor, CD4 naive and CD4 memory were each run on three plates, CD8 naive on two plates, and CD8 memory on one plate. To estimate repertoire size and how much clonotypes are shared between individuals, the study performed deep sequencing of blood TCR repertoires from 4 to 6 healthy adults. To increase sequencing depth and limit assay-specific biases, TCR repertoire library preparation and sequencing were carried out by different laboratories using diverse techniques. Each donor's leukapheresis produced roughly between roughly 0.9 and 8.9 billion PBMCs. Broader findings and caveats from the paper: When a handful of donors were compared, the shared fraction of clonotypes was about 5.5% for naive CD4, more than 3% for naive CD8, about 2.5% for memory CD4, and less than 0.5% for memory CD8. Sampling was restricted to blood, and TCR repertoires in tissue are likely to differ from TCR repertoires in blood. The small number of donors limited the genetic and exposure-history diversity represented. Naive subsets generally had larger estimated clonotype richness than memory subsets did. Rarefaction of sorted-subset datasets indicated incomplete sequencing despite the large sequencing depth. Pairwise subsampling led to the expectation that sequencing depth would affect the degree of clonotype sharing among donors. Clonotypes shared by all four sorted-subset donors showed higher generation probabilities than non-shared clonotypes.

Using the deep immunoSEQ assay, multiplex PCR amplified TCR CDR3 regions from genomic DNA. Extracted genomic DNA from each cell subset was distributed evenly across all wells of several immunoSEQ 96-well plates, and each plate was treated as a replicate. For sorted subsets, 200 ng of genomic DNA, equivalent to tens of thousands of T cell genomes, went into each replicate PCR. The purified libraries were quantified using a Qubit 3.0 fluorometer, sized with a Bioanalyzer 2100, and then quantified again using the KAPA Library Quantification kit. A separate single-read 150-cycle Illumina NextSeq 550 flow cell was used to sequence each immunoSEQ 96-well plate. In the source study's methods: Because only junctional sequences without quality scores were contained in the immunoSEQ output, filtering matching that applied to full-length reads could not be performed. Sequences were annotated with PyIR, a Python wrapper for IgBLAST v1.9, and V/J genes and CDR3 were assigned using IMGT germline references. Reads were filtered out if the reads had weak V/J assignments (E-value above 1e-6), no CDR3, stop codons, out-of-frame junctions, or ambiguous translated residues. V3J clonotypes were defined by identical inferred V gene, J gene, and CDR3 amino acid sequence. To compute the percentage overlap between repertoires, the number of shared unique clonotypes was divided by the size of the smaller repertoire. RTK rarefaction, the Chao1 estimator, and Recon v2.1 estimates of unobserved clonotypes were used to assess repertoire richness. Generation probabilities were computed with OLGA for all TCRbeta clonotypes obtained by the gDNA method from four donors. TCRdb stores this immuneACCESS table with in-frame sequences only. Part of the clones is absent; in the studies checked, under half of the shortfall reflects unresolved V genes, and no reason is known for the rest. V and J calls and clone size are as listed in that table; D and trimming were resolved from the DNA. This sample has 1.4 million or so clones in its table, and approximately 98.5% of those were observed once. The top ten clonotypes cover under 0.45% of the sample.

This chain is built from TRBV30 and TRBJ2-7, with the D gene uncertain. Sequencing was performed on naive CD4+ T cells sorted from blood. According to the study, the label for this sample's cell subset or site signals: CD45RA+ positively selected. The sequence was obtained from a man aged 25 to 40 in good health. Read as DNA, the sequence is TGTGCCTGGACCGAGGAAGTCGAGCAGTACTTC. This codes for CAWTEEVEQYF. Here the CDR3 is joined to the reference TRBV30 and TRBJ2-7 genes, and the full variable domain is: SQTIHQWPATLVQPVGSPLSLECTVEGTSNPNLYWYRQAAGRGLQLLFYSVGIGQISSEVPQNLSASRPQDRQFILSSKKLLLSDSGFYLCAWTEEVEQYFGPGTRLTVT.